This T cell receptor (beta chain) was identified in a study of CD8+CD57+ T cells in acquired aplastic anemia. This clonotype occurred many times. As yet, its antigen is unknown. The CDR3 is 16 residues long. Germline trimming cut 4 bases from V and 5 bases from J; bases unmatched to any gene: 6. Germline V gene sequence: CDR1 SGHDN, CDR2 FVKESK. Regarding the study as a whole: Around 27 CD8+ CDR3 sequences occurred in both the patients and the controls.

Using genomic DNA as the template, TCR beta VDJ and CDR3 profiling was carried out. TCRdb reanalysed the reads using MiXCR and keeps one entry per CDR3 protein. The sample lists 200,000 or so distinct CDR3 sequences, 50% to 75% seen once, with more than 45% in the top ten. The J gene is TRBJ2-3, the V gene TRBV14; 13 bases align to TRBD2. Source material: sorted CD4+, CD8+, or CD8+CD57+ T cells (not recorded which) from PBMCs. This TCR was sampled from a human donor with severe aplastic anemia or a healthy control (not recorded which). CDR3 in DNA: TGTGCCAGCAGCCCGACTAGCGGGGGGATTCTAGATACGCAGTATTTT. It specifies CASSPTSGGILDTQYF.